The 30 T cell receptor beta chains below were found in one sample sequenced in a study of T cell changes during pregnancy in multiple sclerosis. Assay: immunoSEQ multiplex PCR; the TCRdb copy retains only in-frame clones and omits some. This sample carries around 100,000 clones, about 89% of them seen once, and the ten largest clones take around 3.2%. This sample comprised peripheral blood, obtained after pregnancy. These TCRs come from a female donor with multiple sclerosis, enrolled in a pregnancy study.

The rearrangement joins TRBV11-2 to TRBJ2-1; a possible D gene is TRBD2 (5 bases). V was trimmed by 2 bases and J by 8 bases, leaving 10 bases between them. CDR3 length equals 13 residues. Germline CDR1 is SGHAT and CDR2 is FQNNGV. CDR3 in DNA: TGTGCCAGCAGCTTAATAGGGCGGGATGAGCAGTTCTTC. This sequence encodes CASSLIGRDEQFF.

This rearrangement joins TRBV28 to TRBJ1-5; TRBD1 aligns across 8 bases. Trimming cost V 6 bases and J 4 bases; bases outside gene matches: 11. This CDR3 contains 16 residues. Germline V gene data show CDR1 as MDHEN and CDR2 as SYDVKM. The CDR3 DNA is TGTGCCAGCAGACCCGAGGGCAGGGGGCCAAATCAGCCCCAGCATTTT. Its translation: CASRPEGRGPNQPQHF. The full variable domain, its missing parts supplied by reference TRBV28 and TRBJ1-5, is DVKVTQSSRYLVKRTGEKVFLECVQDMDHENMFWYRQDPGLGLRLIYFSYDVKMKEKGDIPEGYSVSREKKERFSLILESASTNQTSMYLCASRPEGRGPNQPQHFGDGTRLSIL.

The genes are TRBV20-1 and TRBJ2-5; D is uncertain. The CDR3 runs to 10 residues. Per germline, CDR1 DFQATT and CDR2 SNEGSKA (reference sequence). Trimming took off 5 bases at V and 5 bases at J, with 6 bases between the two ends. CDR3 protein: CSAQRETQYF. The CDR3 DNA sequence: TGCAGTGCTCAGAGGGAGACCCAGTACTTC.

The V gene is TRBV5-5, the J gene TRBJ2-7; D possibly corresponds to TRBD2 (5 bases). The V and J ends lost 0 bases and 4 bases respectively, with 11 bases between them. The CDR3 is 14 residues long. Germline assignment: CDR1 SGHKS and CDR2 YYEKEE (reference sequence). Written as DNA, the CDR3 is TGTGCCAGCAGCTTGGCCGGGGTTGGTTACGAGCAGTACTTC. It codes for CASSLAGVGYEQYF.

V usage is TRBV6-6 and J usage is TRBJ1-1, with 7 bases identical to TRBD1. V shed 2 bases, J shed 8 bases, and the junction held 2 bases outside the gene matches. CDR3 length: 12 residues. Germline CDR1 is MNHNY and CDR2 is SVGAGI (reference sequence). DNA of the CDR3: TGTGCCAGCAGTTACGACAGGGCGGAAGCTTTCTTT. Protein: CASSYDRAEAFF.

This chain uses TRBV5-6 with TRBJ2-5, with 13 bases fitting TRBD2. This CDR3 is 18 amino acids long. Germline CDR1 and CDR2: SGHDT and YYEEEE. The trim removed 0 bases at V and 2 bases at J, leaving 7 bases unmatched. The CDR3: CASSLEKPTSGGQETQYF. CDR3 DNA: TGTGCCAGCAGCTTGGAAAAACCGACTAGCGGGGGGCAAGAGACCCAGTACTTC. Combining the CDR3 with reference TRBV5-6 and TRBJ2-5 gives the whole variable domain DAGVTQSPTHLIKTRGQQVTLRCSPKSGHDTVSWYQQALGQGPQFIFQYYEEEERQRGNFPDRFSGHQFPNYSSELNVNALLLGDSALYLCASSLEKPTSGGQETQYFGPGTRLLVL.

In nucleotides, the CDR3 is TGTGCCAGTGGAACCGGGACAGCCTATGGCTACACCTTC. Amino acids: CASGTGTAYGYTF. The J gene is TRBJ1-2, the V gene TRBV19; 7 bases line up with TRBD1. CDR1 LNHDA and CDR2 SQIVND come from the germline V gene (reference sequence). CDR3 length: 13 amino acids. With V trimmed by 8 bases and J by 4 bases, 7 bases remained unmatched.

The J gene is TRBJ2-5, the V gene TRBV9; 9 bases match TRBD1. With 3 bases clipped from V and 2 bases from J, the junction kept 8 bases outside the gene matches. Germline V gives CDR1 SGDLS, CDR2 YYNGEE. The CDR3 length is 16 residues. The CDR3 spells CASSAPDRGAQETQYF. The CDR3 nucleotides read TGTGCCAGCAGCGCCCCGGACAGGGGTGCGCAAGAGACCCAGTACTTC.

This clone was counted a single time. The chain uses TRBV2 and TRBJ1-3; D not resolved. Trimming took 5 bases from V and 0 from J, leaving 8 bases between them. Germline V lookup: CDR1 SNHLY, CDR2 FYNNEI. The CDR3 totals 14 residues. CDR3 coding DNA: TGTGCCAGCAGTATACTTATCTCTGGAAACACCATATATTTT. Translating it yields CASSILISGNTIYF.

This rearrangement joins TRBV18 to TRBJ1-2; no clear D gene. CDR3 length equals 12 residues. Germline CDR1 reads KGHSH; CDR2 reads LQKENI. Trimming shortened V by 6 bases and J by 4 bases, and 9 bases separated the two germline ends. This CDR3 is CASSLDTYGYTF. The CDR3 coding sequence is TGTGCCAGCTCCCTTGACACCTATGGCTACACCTTC.

In the case of this clone: The sample carries other DNA sequences with the same CDR3. V gene TRBV27 combines with J gene TRBJ1-1; no clear D. Per germline, CDR1 MNHEY and CDR2 SMNVEV (reference sequence). Trimming removed 3 bases at V and 1 base at J, with 6 bases between. This CDR3 is 13 amino acids long. CDR3 region: CASSFSGNTEAFF. The DNA of the CDR3 is TGTGCCAGCAGTTTCTCCGGGAACACTGAAGCTTTCTTT.

The chain couples TRBV2 to TRBJ2-3, with TRBD2 matching over 10 bases. J lost 4 bases, V lost 10 bases, and 8 bases had no gene match. This CDR3 is built from 14 residues. Germline CDR1 and CDR2: SNHLY and FYNNEI. This CDR3 is CATETSGVSDTQYF. CDR3 nucleotide sequence: TGTGCCACCGAAACTAGCGGGGTTTCAGATACGCAGTATTTT.

For the CDR3, the DNA is TGCGCCAGCAGCTTCCCCCCCGGGGGACAGGGAAGCACCGGGGAGCTGTTTTTT. It is translated as CASSFPPGGQGSTGELFF. The chain couples TRBV5-1 to TRBJ2-2, with 9 bases aligning to TRBD1. The CDR3 has 18 amino acids. Trimming took 2 bases from V and 4 from J; bases not matched to a gene: 12. Looked up from germline, CDR1 is SGHRS and CDR2 is YFSETQ.

The genes are TRBV9 and TRBJ2-5; D is ambiguous. Germline V gives CDR1 SGDLS, CDR2 YYNGEE. The CDR3 has 14 amino acids. With 3 bases removed from V and 5 bases from J, the gap between germline ends came to 14 bases. The CDR3 loop is CASSASKLFETQYF. The CDR3, as DNA: TGTGCCAGCAGCGCGAGCAAATTATTCGAGACCCAGTACTTC.

The CDR3 region is CASSPRTAMNTEAFF. The CDR3 DNA reads TGTGCCAGCAGCCCTAGGACAGCCATGAACACTGAAGCTTTCTTT. This chain joins TRBV2 and TRBJ1-1; D might be TRBD1 (6 bases). V was pared by 6 bases and J by 0 bases, with 14 bases between. The CDR3 totals 15 residues. Germline V gene data show CDR1 as SNHLY and CDR2 as FYNNEI.

V is TRBV5-1 and J is TRBJ1-4; 8 bases are a match to TRBD1. CDR3 length: 17 residues. The V gene's germline CDR1 is SGHRS and CDR2 YFSETQ. Germline trimming cut 0 bases from V and 10 bases from J; bases unmatched to any gene: 14. The CDR3 reads CASSLAGRMGQARKLFF. For the CDR3, the DNA is TGCGCCAGCAGCTTGGCCGGGAGAATGGGACAGGCGAGAAAACTGTTTTTT.

The chain recombines TRBV5-6 with TRBJ2-6; TRBD1 matches at 12 bases. Germline V gene lookup returns CDR1 SGHDT and CDR2 YYEEEE. The CDR3 length is 18 residues. Trimming at V came to 5 bases and at J to 2 bases, leaving 8 bases not matched to a gene. CDR3 bases: TGTGCCAGCAGACGCCCGGGACAGGGGGCAACTGGGGCCAACGTCCTGACTTTC. This encodes CASRRPGQGATGANVLTF.

The chain couples TRBV6-1 to TRBJ1-5, with TRBD1 as a possible D gene (5 bases). Trimming removed 3 bases at V and 1 base at J, with 13 bases between. The germline CDR1 and CDR2 sequences are MNHNS and SASEGT. The CDR3 extends over 16 amino acids. The CDR3 coding sequence is TGTGCCAGCAGTGATCAGGGAGGCTGGAGCAATCAGCCCCAGCATTTT. As protein: CASSDQGGWSNQPQHF.

The chain joins TRBV6-6 to TRBJ1-5; possibly TRBD1 for D (6 bases). V lost 5 bases and J lost 2, with 7 bases in between. Germline loops: CDR1 MNHNY, CDR2 SVGAGI (reference sequence). CDR3 length equals 13 residues. DNA for the CDR3: TGTGCCAGCAGTAGACAGGGCAATCAGCCCCAGCATTTT. It codes for CASSRQGNQPQHF.

This clone has only one observation. The chain combines TRBV4-1 with TRBJ1-2, with D unclear. Germline CDR1 reads MGHRA; CDR2 reads YSYEKL. CDR3 length equals 14 residues. The V gene lost 0 bases and the J gene lost 8 bases, with 13 bases spanning the gap. DNA of the CDR3: TGCGCCAGCAGCCAAGATCCTGCCTTGGGCGGCTACACCTTC. This encodes CASSQDPALGGYTF.

The chain uses TRBV7-9 and TRBJ2-5; 7 bases are shared with TRBD1. Germline assignment: CDR1 SEHNR and CDR2 FQNEAQ (reference sequence). The CDR3 runs to 15 residues. The V and J ends lost 3 bases and 1 base, in that order; junction bases with no gene match: 5. The CDR3 nucleotides are TGTGCCAGCAGCTTTCGACAGGGAGTCCAAGAGACCCAGTACTTC. The encoded protein is CASSFRQGVQETQYF.

The chain employs TRBV19 and TRBJ2-5, with unresolved D. This CDR3 has 17 residues. V lost 0 bases to trimming and J lost 1 base, with 15 bases between them. Germline lookup yields CDR1 LNHDA and CDR2 SQIVND (reference sequence). DNA for the CDR3: TGTGCCAGTAGTATAGATCGCATGAGGTTAGGCCAAGAGACCCAGTACTTC. Protein sequence: CASSIDRMRLGQETQYF.

The chain links TRBV18 to TRBJ1-1; D is possibly TRBD1 (6 bases). This CDR3 contains 13 residues. V lost 1 base and J 8 bases, leaving 11 bases between the germline ends. CDR1 and CDR2 (germline): KGHSH, LQKENI. CDR3 in DNA: TGTGCCAGCTCACCACAGAGACAGGAAGAAGCTTTCTTT. Translating it yields CASSPQRQEEAFF. The full variable domain, with the rest looked up from reference TRBV18 and TRBJ1-1, is NAGVMQNPRHLVRRRGQEARLRCSPMKGHSHVYWYRQLPEEGLKFMVYLQKENIIDESGMPKERFSAEFPKEGPSILRIQQVVRGDSAAYFCASSPQRQEEAFFGQGTRLTVV.

The J gene is TRBJ2-7, the V gene TRBV19, with D maybe TRBD1 (6 bases). CDR3 length: 15 amino acids. Germline values: CDR1 LNHDA, CDR2 SQIVND (reference sequence). The germline V and J ends were trimmed by 3 bases and 3 bases, with 15 bases remaining between them. The CDR3 region is CASSMHIRGNYEQYF. The CDR3, as DNA: TGTGCCAGTAGTATGCACATCAGGGGAAACTACGAGCAGTACTTC.

This chain uses TRBV6-4 with TRBJ2-3; TRBD2 matches 7 bases. The length of the CDR3 is 14 residues. The ends lost 3 bases at V and 0 bases at J; junction bases unmatched: 0. CDR1 is MRHNA and CDR2 is SNTAGT in the germline V gene. In DNA form, the CDR3 reads TGTGCCAGCAGTGAAGCGGGGAGCACAGATACGCAGTATTTT. This translates into CASSEAGSTDTQYF.

This chain connects TRBV6-5 to TRBJ1-1; D may be TRBD1 (6 bases). CDR1 MNHEY and CDR2 SVGAGI come from the germline V gene. Trimming shortened V by 2 bases and J by 1 base, and 8 bases separated the two germline ends. This CDR3 spans 14 amino acids. Here the CDR3 reads CASSYRGGNTEAFF. CDR3 bases: TGTGCCAGCAGTTACCGAGGGGGGAACACTGAAGCTTTCTTT.

The chain recombines TRBV7-6 with TRBJ1-6; TRBD1 matches 11 bases. CDR1 is SGHVS and CDR2 is FNYEAQ in the germline V gene. V lost 4 bases to trimming and J lost 6 bases; unmatched junction nucleotides: 2. CDR3 size: 15 residues. The CDR3 nucleotides are TGTGCCAGCAGCTCGGGACAGGGGGGTAATTCACCCCTCCACTTT. The encoded protein is CASSSGQGGNSPLHF.

J is TRBJ2-1 and V is TRBV11-2, with D tentatively TRBD2 (6 bases). This CDR3 has 14 residues. Trimming took 3 bases from V and 8 from J, leaving 14 bases between them. From germline, CDR1 is SGHAT and CDR2 FQNNGV. CDR3 region: CASSFGAGFDEQFF. CDR3 DNA: TGTGCCAGCAGCTTTGGGGCGGGGTTTGATGAGCAGTTCTTC.

This clone was detected once. V and J are TRBV19 and TRBJ2-2, with D hard to call. Germline loops: CDR1 LNHDA, CDR2 SQIVND (reference sequence). CDR3 length equals 13 residues. V dropped 5 bases and J dropped 5 bases, with 9 bases sitting between them. The CDR3 protein is CASSLSPTGELFF. The CDR3 DNA follows: TGTGCCAGTAGTCTATCCCCGACCGGGGAGCTGTTTTTT.

The CDR3 nucleotides read TGTGCCAGCAGTGAACAGGCCTCTACCTCTGGGGCCAACGTCCTGACTTTC. Translation gives CASSEQASTSGANVLTF. The chain uses TRBV6-4 and TRBJ2-6; perhaps TRBD1 as D (5 bases). Germline V gene lookup returns CDR1 MRHNA and CDR2 SNTAGT. V was pared by 3 bases and J by 0 bases, with 12 bases between. The CDR3 is 17 residues long.